These 8 T cell receptor beta chains came from one sample sequenced in a study of CD8 T cells in Susac syndrome. The RNA, about 0.45 to 1 ug, was put through reverse transcription using random hexamers. Each CDR3 protein is one row after TCRdb ran MiXCR on the immunoSEQ multiplex PCR reads. The top ten clones hold around 0.12% of a sample with more than 150,000 distinct CDR3 sequences, around 95% of them seen once. Material for sequencing was CD4+ T cells from PBMCs. The receptors come from a human donor with Susac syndrome.

This rearrangement joins TRBV30 to TRBJ2-1; D remains unclear. This CDR3 has 10 amino acids. From germline, CDR1 is GTSNPN and CDR2 SVGIG (reference sequence). V dropped 5 bases and J dropped 6 bases, with 5 bases sitting between them. Here the CDR3 DNA reads TGTGCCTGGGGGCTCAATGAGCAGTTCTTC. It is translated as CAWGLNEQFF.

The V and J genes are TRBV6-2 or TRBV6-3 and TRBJ2-2; the D gene is possibly TRBD2 (6 bases). There are 14 residues in the CDR3. The germline gives CDR1 MNHEY, CDR2 SVGEGT. Trimming cost V 3 bases and J 8 bases, with 13 bases left between them. The CDR3 DNA sequence: TGTGCCAGCAGTTATCCTGGGACTGCTGGGGAGCTGTTTTTT. It is translated as CASSYPGTAGELFF.

This rearrangement joins TRBV11-2 to TRBJ1-1; a possible D gene is TRBD1 (5 bases). CDR3 length: 17 residues. Germline-derived CDR1 and CDR2 are SGHAT and FQNNGV. The germline V and J ends were trimmed by 5 bases and 5 bases, with 24 bases remaining between them. In DNA form, the CDR3 reads TGTGCCAGCAGCCCCCTACGGGTGGGGGGGATTCGGACTGAAGCTTTCTTT. Its translation is CASSPLRVGGIRTEAFF. The variable domain in full, with the rest retrieved from reference TRBV11-2 and TRBJ1-1, is EAGVAQSPRYKIIEKRQSVAFWCNPISGHATLYWYQQILGQGPKLLIQFQNNGVVDDSQLPKDRFSAERLKGVDSTLKIQPAKLEDSAVYLCASSPLRVGGIRTEAFFGQGTRLTVV.

The chain couples TRBV12-3 or TRBV12-4 to TRBJ2-6, with D unresolved. The CDR3 totals 12 residues. V lost 3 bases and J 7 bases, leaving 4 bases between the germline ends. CDR3 in amino acids: CASSFSANVLTF. CDR3 bases: TGTGCCAGCAGTTTTTCCGCCAACGTCCTGACTTTC.

This clonotype turned up a few times. The chain joins TRBV7-9 to TRBJ1-4; TRBD1 agrees at 9 bases. CDR3 length equals 14 residues. Germline CDR1 is SEHNR and CDR2 is FQNEAQ (reference sequence). The V gene end was trimmed by 4 bases and the J gene end by 5 bases; junction bases not matched to a gene: 2. The chain's CDR3 is CASSSGTGNEKLFF. The CDR3 coding sequence is TGTGCCAGCAGCTCCGGGACAGGGAATGAAAAACTGTTTTTT.

This clonotype showed up just once. The J gene is TRBJ1-5, the V gene TRBV12-3 or TRBV12-4; D might be TRBD1 (6 bases). Trimming shortened V by 3 bases and J by 4 bases, and 10 bases separated the two germline ends. The length of the CDR3 is 14 residues. DNA for the CDR3: TGTGCCAGCAGTTTCGGACAGCAGAATCAGCCCCAGCATTTT. Protein product: CASSFGQQNQPQHF.

The V gene is TRBV5-1, the J gene TRBJ1-2; a weak D match, TRBD1 (5 bases). The CDR3 is 15 residues long. V was trimmed by 4 bases and J by 4 bases, leaving 17 bases between them. CDR1 and CDR2 from the germline V gene are SGHRS and YFSETQ. CDR3 loop: CASSPNRRGFYGYTF. Written as DNA, the CDR3 is TGCGCCAGCAGCCCCAACAGGAGAGGCTTCTATGGCTACACCTTC.

This chain joins TRBV29-1 and TRBJ2-3; D perhaps matches TRBD2 (6 bases). The V and J ends lost 0 bases and 5 bases respectively, with 6 bases between them. The germline CDR1 and CDR2 sequences are SQVTM and ANQGSEA. The CDR3 spans 12 residues. CDR3 nucleotides: TGCAGCGTTGAAGACGGGGGAGATACGCAGTATTTT. This encodes CSVEDGGDTQYF.